This T cell receptor beta chain came from a study of neurological immune-mediated disorders. Trimming shortened V by 8 bases and J by 7 bases, and 12 bases separated the two germline ends. Germline CDR1 MNHEY, CDR2 SMNVEV (reference sequence). The CDR3 covers 13 residues. In its sample, this clonotype was seen once. Its cognate antigen is unknown. Volunteers at a blood bank in Maryland, USA, were the healthy controls. Findings and limits, study-wide: Whereas HTLV-1-associated myelopathy showed the most TCR clonal expansion, multiple sclerosis showed the least, with levels below those of healthy controls.

A 10-nucleotide random UMI tagged transcripts in template-switch 5'RACE cDNA synthesis. The authors obtained over 160 million TCR-beta sequences from 15-18 subjects per sequencing run. TCRdb reanalysed the 5' RACE reads using MiXCR and keeps one entry per CDR3 protein. The table lists 65,000 to 80,000 distinct CDR3 sequences, about a sixth of them singletons. The sequence derives from a woman in her forties in good health. The rearrangement uses TRBV27 and TRBJ1-6; tentatively, D is TRBD1 (5 bases). The specimen was PBMCs. CDR3 DNA sequence: TGTGCCAGCTGGGGGTACCTGAATTCACCCCTCCACTTT. Amino acid sequence: CASWGYLNSPLHF.